One T cell receptor (beta chain) is described in this entry. Its target antigen remains unknown. No qualities accompany the bases; no much larger clone lies one base away. Using the deep immunoSEQ assay, TCR CDR3 regions were amplified from genomic DNA by multiplex PCR. Extracted genomic DNA from each cell subset was distributed evenly across all wells of several immunoSEQ 96-well plates, and each plate was treated as a replicate. For sorted subsets, each replicate PCR was loaded with 200 ng genomic DNA, equivalent to some 31,000 T cell genomes. Purified libraries were quantified with a Qubit 3.0 fluorometer, sized on a Bioanalyzer 2100, and re-quantified with the KAPA Library Quantification kit. A separate single-read 150-cycle Illumina NextSeq 550 flow cell was used to sequence each immunoSEQ 96-well plate. The authors' analysis ran thus. Because the immunoSEQ output held only junctional sequences and lacked quality scores, the filtering could not match the filtering applied to full-length reads. To assign V/J genes and CDR3, sequences were annotated against IMGT germline references using PyIR, a Python wrapper for IgBLAST v1.9. Any read was removed if the V/J assignment was weak (E-value above 1e-6), the CDR3 was missing, or the read contained stop codons, out-of-frame junctions, or ambiguous translated residues. A V3J clonotype was defined by an identical inferred V gene, J gene, and CDR3 amino acid sequence. Percentage overlap between repertoires was calculated by dividing the number of shared unique clonotypes by the size of the smaller repertoire. Repertoire richness was assessed with RTK rarefaction, the Chao1 estimator, and Recon v2.1 estimates of unobserved clonotypes. Generation probabilities were computed with OLGA for all TCRbeta clonotypes obtained by the gDNA method from four donors. TCRdb obtained this table from immuneACCESS and retained in-frame rearrangements with V and J assigned. These tables miss some clones; where compared with another copy, unresolved V genes account for less than half of the shortfall, and the remainder is unexplained. V and J calls plus clone size are reproduced from that table; the DNA served to infer D and trimming. The sample table holds 2 million to 2.5 million clones, of which just under 95% were seen once. Jointly, the top ten make up around 0.4% of the sample.

This entry comes from a study of shared clonotypes between healthy human individuals (dated by TCRdb to the early 2020s). About the study as a whole: A couple of women and a few men aged 18 to 49 years were included in the cohort. For each donor, CD4 naive and CD4 memory were each given three plates, CD8 naive was given two plates, and CD8 memory was given one plate. To estimate repertoire size and how much clonotypes are shared between individuals, the study performed deep sequencing of blood TCR repertoires from a handful of healthy adults. Libraries were prepared and TCR repertoires were sequenced by different laboratories using diverse techniques, in order to increase sequencing depth and limit assay-specific biases. Per donor, leukapheresis produced somewhere between about 0.94 and 9.5 billion PBMCs.

The paper as a whole reports these results and caveats: Sampling was restricted to blood, and TCR repertoires in tissues likely differ from the TCR repertoires found in blood. Rarefaction of sorted-subset datasets indicated incomplete sequencing despite the large sequencing depth. Compared with non-shared clonotypes, clonotypes shared by all four sorted-subset donors had higher generation probabilities. Across a few donors, about 5.2% of naive CD4, around 3.5% of naive CD8, around 2.1% of memory CD4, and approximately 0.4% of memory CD8 clonotypes were shared. Pairwise subsampling led to the expectation that sequencing depth would affect the degree of clonotype sharing among donors. The genetic and exposure-history diversity represented was limited by the small number of donors. Estimated clonotype richness was generally larger for naive than for memory subsets.

The donors were healthy, HIV-negative adults who had no recently reported acute infections or vaccinations. All donors were Caucasian adults living in Nashville, Tennessee, USA. CD4+ T cells were enriched by magnetic negative selection; naive cells were then positively selected on CD45RA, and the negative fraction formed the memory subset. After blood collection by leukapheresis, PBMCs were isolated using Ficoll-Histopaque density gradient centrifugation and then cryopreserved in the vapor phase of liquid nitrogen. Analytical flow cytometry was used to check the purity and quantity of every magnetically sorted T cell population. Each sorted fraction had its genomic DNA isolated and then quantified by UV absorbance on a Nanodrop 2000c. The CDR3 contains 15 residues, cysteine and phenylalanine counted. The read is trimmed to its CDR3 DNA, 45 bases read in frame from base 1. V is pruned by 5 bases and J by 5 bases, leaving 12 bases of the junction without a gene match. Taken from the germline V gene, the CDR1 and CDR2 loops are SGHNT and YENEEA.

The chain uses TRBV11-3 and TRBJ2-7; TRBD1 agrees with 7 junctional bases. The receptor was isolated from a man aged 18 to 35 in good health. Some clones in this sample may be carry-over from other donors' samples. The material sequenced was naive CD4+ T cells from PBMCs. Taken with the paper, the label for cell subset or site translates to: CD45RA+ positively selected. The CDR3 has the sequence CASSQRAGTVHEQYF. The DNA sequence follows: TGTGCCAGCAGCCAACGGGCAGGGACAGTCCACGAGCAGTACTTC.